The TCR beta chain described here comes from a study of blood T cells in healthy people across ages. Findings and caveats of the study: Not knowing donor CMV status may have confounded expanded clonotype changes. TCR beta diversity, measured per million T cells, fell in a roughly linear way with age.

Combining a sample-barcoded 5' primer with a J-beta primer mix, a second PCR ran for roughly 7 to 11 cycles. TCRdb passed the 5' RACE reads through MiXCR, listing each CDR3 protein once. The data show approximately 1.5 million distinct CDR3 sequences, less than 45% seen once. The study drew donors from healthy Caucasian individuals in Russia aged roughly 6 to 95. This clonotype was seen a handful of times. Its specificity is unknown. CDR1 and CDR2 (germline): DFQATT, SNEGSKA (reference sequence). The CDR3 has 15 residues. The V gene end was trimmed by 6 bases and the J gene end by 0 bases; junction bases not matched to a gene: 5.

V gene TRBV20-1 combines with J gene TRBJ2-1; 10 bases fit TRBD1. Sequencing used blood. The clonotype originates from a woman in her late teens or twenties in good health. Here the CDR3 DNA reads TGCAGTGCGCCAGGACAGGGGGGCTCCTACAATGAGCAGTTCTTC. This sequence encodes CSAPGQGGSYNEQFF.